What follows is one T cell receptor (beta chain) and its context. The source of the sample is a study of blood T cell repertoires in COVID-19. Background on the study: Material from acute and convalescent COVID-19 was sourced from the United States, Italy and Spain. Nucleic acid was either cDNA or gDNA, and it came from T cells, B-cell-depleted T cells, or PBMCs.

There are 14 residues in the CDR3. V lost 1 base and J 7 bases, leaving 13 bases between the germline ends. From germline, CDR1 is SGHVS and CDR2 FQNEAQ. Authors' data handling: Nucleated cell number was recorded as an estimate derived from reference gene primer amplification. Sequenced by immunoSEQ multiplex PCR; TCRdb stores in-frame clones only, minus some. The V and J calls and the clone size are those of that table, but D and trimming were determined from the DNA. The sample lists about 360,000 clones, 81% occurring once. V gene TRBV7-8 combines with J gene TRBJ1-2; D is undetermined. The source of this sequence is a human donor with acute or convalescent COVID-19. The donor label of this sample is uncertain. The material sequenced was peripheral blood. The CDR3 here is CASSLDQVASGYTF. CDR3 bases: TGTGCCAGCAGCTTAGATCAGGTCGCATCTGGCTACACCTTC. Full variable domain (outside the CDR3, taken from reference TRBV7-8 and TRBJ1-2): GAGVSQSPRYKVAKRGQDVALRCDPISGHVSLFWYQQALGQGPEFLTYFQNEAQLDKSGLPSDRFFAERPEGSVSTLKIQRTQQEDSAVYLCASSLDQVASGYTFGSGTRLTVV.